The entry below describes one T cell receptor (beta chain). Antigen unknown. This sample is part of a study of regulatory T cells in long-lasting Graves disease. This CDR3 comprises 15 residues. Germline V gene lookup returns CDR1 MGHRA and CDR2 YSYEKL. The ends were cut back, 4 bases at V and 6 bases at J, with 17 bases in the middle. Sequencing libraries for TCR beta were prepared with iRepertoire HTBI primers and Arm-PCR of CDR3 regions. In the authors' methods: Across samples, over 55 TRBV and around 14 TRBJ segments were found. Each CDR3 protein is one row after TCRdb ran MiXCR on the multiplex PCR reads. The V and J calls were not made by the authors but by TCRdb's processing. Here the sample spans about 560,000 distinct CDR3 sequences, about 16% being singletons. Time point defined: newly diagnosed GD, antithyroid drugs for less than 3 months. RNA from PBMCs was the source of the TCR library. General study points: Accuracy might have suffered from few samples. Persistent cases favored TRBV28, TRBJ1-2 and TRBJ2-5.

These data were likewise used in another study, on T cells in Graves' hyperthyroidism and ophthalmopathy.

The sequencing used peripheral blood mononuclear cells (PBMCs), collected at new diagnosis, from a patient treated with antithyroid drugs. This clonotype was sampled from a man aged 18 to 30 with Graves disease. This chain joins TRBV4-1 and TRBJ2-3; D remains ambiguous. DNA of the CDR3: TGCGCCAGCAGCCCAAGCCAGGTTTTAGGCGATACGCAGTATTTT. Translated: CASSPSQVLGDTQYF.